The clone carrying this T cell receptor beta chain was picked up a small number of times. This entry comes from a study of T-cell memory formation after mild COVID-19. CDR3 length: 15 amino acids. The V end lost 7 bases, the J end lost 4 bases, and 18 bases lay between the germline ends. The germline V gene encodes CDR1 SGHRS and CDR2 YFSETQ. TCRdb analysed the 5' RACE reads with MiXCR anew, one entry per CDR3 protein. The sample lists some 120,000 distinct CDR3 sequences, approximately 6.2% occurring once. This chain uses TRBV5-1 with TRBJ2-1, with D possibly TRBD2 on 6 matching bases. The source is an adult woman who had mild COVID-19 (a few samples of this study predate the infection). Cell type and time point are not known. The sequenced sample consisted of PBMCs or a T cell subset sorted from them (not recorded which). Here the CDR3 DNA reads TGCGCCAGCTCCATTTCGGGAGACAGTTACAATGAGCAGTTCTTC. It is translated as CASSISGDSYNEQFF.